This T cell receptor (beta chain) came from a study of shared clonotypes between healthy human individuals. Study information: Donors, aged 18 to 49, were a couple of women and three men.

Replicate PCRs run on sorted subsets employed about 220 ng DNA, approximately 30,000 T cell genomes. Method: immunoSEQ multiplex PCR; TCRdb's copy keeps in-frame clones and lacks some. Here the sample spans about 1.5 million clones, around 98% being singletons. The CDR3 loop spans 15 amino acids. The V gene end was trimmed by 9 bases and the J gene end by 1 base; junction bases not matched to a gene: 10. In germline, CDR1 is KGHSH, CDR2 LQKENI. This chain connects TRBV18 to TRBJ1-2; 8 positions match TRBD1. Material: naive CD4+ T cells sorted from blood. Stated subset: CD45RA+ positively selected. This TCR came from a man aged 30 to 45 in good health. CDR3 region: CASSGGQEFNYGYTF. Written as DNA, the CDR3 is TGTGCCAGTTCTGGGGGACAGGAGTTTAACTATGGCTACACCTTC.